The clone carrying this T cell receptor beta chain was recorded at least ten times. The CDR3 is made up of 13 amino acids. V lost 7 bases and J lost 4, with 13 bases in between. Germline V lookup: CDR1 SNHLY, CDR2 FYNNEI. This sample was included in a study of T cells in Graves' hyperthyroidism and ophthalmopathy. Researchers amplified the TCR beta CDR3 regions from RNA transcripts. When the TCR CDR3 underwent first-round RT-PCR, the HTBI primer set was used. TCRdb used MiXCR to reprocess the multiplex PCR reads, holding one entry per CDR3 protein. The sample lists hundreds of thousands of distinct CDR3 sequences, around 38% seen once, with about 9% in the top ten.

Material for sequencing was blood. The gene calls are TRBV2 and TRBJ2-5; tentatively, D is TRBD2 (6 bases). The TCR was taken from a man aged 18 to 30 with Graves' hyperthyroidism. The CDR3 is CASKGQGGETQYF. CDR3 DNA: TGTGCCAGCAAGGGGCAGGGAGGAGAGACCCAGTACTTC.